These 2 T cell receptor beta chains came from one sample sequenced in a study of technical replicates of blood from a handful of donors (dated by TCRdb to about 2017). Receptor libraries were prepared by the immunoSEQ multiplex PCR assay. In TCRdb, the immuneACCESS table is reduced to in-frame sequences with V and J assigned. These tables do not hold every clone; where another copy was compared, an unresolved V gene accounts for under half, and the others remain unexplained. This sample comprises about 75,000 clones, around 97% of them detected only once. Roughly 0.2% of the sample belongs to the ten largest clones. Sequencing used T cells isolated from PBMCs. All receptors come from a human donor in good health.

This clone occurred once. The V call is TRBV4-2, the J call TRBJ2-7; D may be TRBD2 (6 bases). Trimming removed 5 bases from V and 0 bases from J, with 14 bases in between. Per germline, CDR1 LGHNA and CDR2 YNFKEQ. The CDR3 is 15 amino acids. Written as DNA, the CDR3 is TGTGCCAGCAGCGCGATCCTAGCGTCCTCCTACGAGCAGTACTTC. It yields the protein CASSAILASSYEQYF.

This clone occurred once. The CDR3 spells CASSHLSGTPSSYEQYF. CDR3 bases: TGCGCCAGCAGCCACCTGAGCGGGACTCCTAGCTCCTACGAGCAGTACTTC. The chain joins TRBV4-1 to TRBJ2-7, with 7 nucleotides matching TRBD2. The CDR3 sequence is 17 residues long. V dropped 3 bases and J dropped 0; count of bases not matched to a gene: 11. CDR1 and CDR2 (germline): MGHRA, YSYEKL.